This T cell receptor (beta chain) was recovered during a study of Ad26.COV2.S vaccination and SARS-CoV-2 variants. The treatment is: 19 received Ad26.COV2.S at low or high dose, single or two shots; about 5 received placebo; per-sample allocation not given. Sampling happened 63 days after the first vaccine or placebo injection. The donor's status was that of an adult aged 18-55 years in Boston. Participants' vaccine, an Ad26 vector, delivered Wuhan-strain SARS-CoV-2 spike. The protocol was immunoSEQ multiplex PCR, while the TCRdb copy is restricted to in-frame clones and leaves out a portion. The sample contains some 320,000 clones, around four fifths of which appear only once. This sequence was found in a person between 18 and 59 years old who received the Ad26.COV2.S COVID-19 vaccine or a placebo. This material consisted of peripheral blood, taken in a trial of Ad26.COV2.S vaccine versus placebo.

The CDR3 coding sequence is TGTGCCAGCAGCTTCCTACCAGATACGCAGTATTTT. Encoded protein: CASSFLPDTQYF. The chain carries TRBV7-9 and TRBJ2-3; D unresolved. The CDR3 contains 12 residues. The germline gives CDR1 SEHNR, CDR2 FQNEAQ (reference sequence). V lost 3 bases, J lost 4 bases, and 5 bases lay in between.